Included here is one T cell receptor beta chain sequence, with context. Its antigen is unknown. The CDR3 has 16 amino acids. Germline CDR1 reads MGHRA; CDR2 reads YSYEKL. V dropped 4 bases and J dropped 2 bases, with 12 bases sitting between them. The sample is drawn from a study of post-analysis software for immune sequencing data. The library was made from cDNA and included unique molecular identifiers. Using its own MiXCR run on the PCR reads, TCRdb lists one record per CDR3 protein. The profile shows about 460,000 distinct CDR3 sequences, nearly 45% of them singletons. Findings and limits, study-wide: Strong co-clustering by F measure was evident for samples that had been prepared in the same batch. Several TRBV segments were more frequent in patients than controls; TRBV5-6, TRBV5-1 and TRBV20-1 belonged to this group.

The chain links TRBV4-1 to TRBJ2-6; no clear D. The sequence was obtained from a girl aged 10-17 years with multiple sclerosis. What was sequenced was blood. The CDR3 here is CASSRSEVPGANVLTF. CDR3 in DNA: TGCGCCAGCAGCCGGAGCGAGGTCCCTGGGGCCAACGTCCTGACTTTC.